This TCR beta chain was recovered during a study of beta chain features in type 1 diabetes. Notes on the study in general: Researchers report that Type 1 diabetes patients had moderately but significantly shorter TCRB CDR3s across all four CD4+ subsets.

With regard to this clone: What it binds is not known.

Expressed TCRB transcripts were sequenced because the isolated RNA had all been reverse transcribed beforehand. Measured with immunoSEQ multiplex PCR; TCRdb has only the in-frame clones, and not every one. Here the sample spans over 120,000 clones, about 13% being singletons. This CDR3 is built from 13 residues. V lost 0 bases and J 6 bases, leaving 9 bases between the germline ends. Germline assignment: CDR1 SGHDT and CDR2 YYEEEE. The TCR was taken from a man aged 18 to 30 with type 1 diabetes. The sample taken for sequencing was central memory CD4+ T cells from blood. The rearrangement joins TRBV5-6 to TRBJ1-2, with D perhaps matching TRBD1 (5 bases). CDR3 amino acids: CASSLGRVNGYTF. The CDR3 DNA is TGTGCCAGCAGCTTGGGCAGGGTTAATGGCTACACCTTC.